The present TCR beta chain was sequenced within a study of PD-1 blockade in classical Hodgkin lymphoma. Study as a whole: The nivolumab dose that patients received was 3 mg/kg, given intravenously every 2 weeks.

J gave up 5 bases and V 3 bases, and 6 bases lay outside the gene matches. The V gene's germline CDR1 is LNHDA and CDR2 SQIVND (reference sequence). The CDR3 consists of 15 residues. Specified time point: cycle 4 day 1 (C4D1), after less than seven weeks of nivolumab. After autologous stem cell transplantation all patients relapsed, and prior brentuximab vedotin exposure differed between cohorts. Purification of CD4+ T cells from thawed PBMCs was performed via magnetic negative selection. Patients' outcomes at their best amounted to complete response, partial response or progressive disease. This clone turned up a few times. Its antigen is still unknown. Measured with immunoSEQ multiplex PCR; TCRdb has only the in-frame clones, and not every one. The repertoire holds roughly 30,000 clones, with roughly 80% as singletons. Whole-study results and caveats: Undefined causes, possibly disease activity or prior therapy, underlie the repertoire differences. Reported baseline diversity: healthy donors highest, relapsed/refractory patients lowest.

The V and J genes are TRBV19 and TRBJ2-2; 7 nucleotides agree with TRBD1. Here the sequenced sample was CD4+ T cells from blood, taken before the fourth cycle of nivolumab. The TCR was taken from a human donor with classical Hodgkin lymphoma. CDR3 region: CASSMTGKETGELFF. CDR3 DNA sequence: TGTGCCAGTAGTATGACAGGGAAGGAGACCGGGGAGCTGTTTTTT.